One and the same sample provided the 2 T cell receptor beta chains below, sequenced in a study of T cell responses to AZD1222 COVID-19 vaccine. Generated by immunoSEQ multiplex PCR, the TCRdb table keeps only in-frame clones and is missing some. The sample lists about 120,000 clones, just over 90% occurring once. This material consisted of peripheral blood, taken 28 days after the second AZD1222 dose. The receptor source for this set is an adult who received the AZD1222 COVID-19 vaccine.

This rearrangement joins TRBV6-5 to TRBJ1-1, with D hard to call. Germline lookup yields CDR1 MNHEY and CDR2 SVGAGI. V lost 1 base, J lost 3 bases, and 9 bases lay in between. The CDR3 covers 14 residues. The CDR3 reads CASSYLGEDTEAFF. CDR3 nucleotide sequence: TGTGCCAGCAGTTACTTGGGTGAGGACACTGAAGCTTTCTTT.

The V gene is TRBV7-9, the J gene TRBJ2-5; the D gene is possibly TRBD1 (6 bases). Trimming pared 5 bases from V and 0 bases from J, leaving 16 bases between. The CDR3 is 16 amino acids. Germline CDR1 and CDR2: SEHNR and FQNEAQ (reference sequence). CDR3 sequence (DNA): TGTGCCAGCAGCCGACGGGACACCAAGTACCAAGAGACCCAGTACTTC. Its protein is CASSRRDTKYQETQYF.